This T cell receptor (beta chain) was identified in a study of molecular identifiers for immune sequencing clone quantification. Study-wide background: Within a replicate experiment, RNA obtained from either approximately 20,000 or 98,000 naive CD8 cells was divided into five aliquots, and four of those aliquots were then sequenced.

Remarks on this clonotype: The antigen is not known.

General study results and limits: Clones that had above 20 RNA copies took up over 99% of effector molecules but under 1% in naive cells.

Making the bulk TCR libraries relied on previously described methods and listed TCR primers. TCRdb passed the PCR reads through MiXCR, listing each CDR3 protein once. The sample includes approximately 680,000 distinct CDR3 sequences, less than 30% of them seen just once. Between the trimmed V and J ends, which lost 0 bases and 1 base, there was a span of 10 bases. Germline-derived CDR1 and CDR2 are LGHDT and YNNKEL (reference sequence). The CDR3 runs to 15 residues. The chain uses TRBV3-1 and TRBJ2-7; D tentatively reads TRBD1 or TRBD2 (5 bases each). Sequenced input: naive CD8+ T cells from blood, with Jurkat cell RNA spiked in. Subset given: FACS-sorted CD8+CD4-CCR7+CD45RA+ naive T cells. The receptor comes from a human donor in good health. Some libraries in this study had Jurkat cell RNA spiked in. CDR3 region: CASSQDRDGSYEQYF. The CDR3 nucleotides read TGTGCCAGCAGCCAAGACAGGGACGGGTCCTACGAGCAGTACTTC.